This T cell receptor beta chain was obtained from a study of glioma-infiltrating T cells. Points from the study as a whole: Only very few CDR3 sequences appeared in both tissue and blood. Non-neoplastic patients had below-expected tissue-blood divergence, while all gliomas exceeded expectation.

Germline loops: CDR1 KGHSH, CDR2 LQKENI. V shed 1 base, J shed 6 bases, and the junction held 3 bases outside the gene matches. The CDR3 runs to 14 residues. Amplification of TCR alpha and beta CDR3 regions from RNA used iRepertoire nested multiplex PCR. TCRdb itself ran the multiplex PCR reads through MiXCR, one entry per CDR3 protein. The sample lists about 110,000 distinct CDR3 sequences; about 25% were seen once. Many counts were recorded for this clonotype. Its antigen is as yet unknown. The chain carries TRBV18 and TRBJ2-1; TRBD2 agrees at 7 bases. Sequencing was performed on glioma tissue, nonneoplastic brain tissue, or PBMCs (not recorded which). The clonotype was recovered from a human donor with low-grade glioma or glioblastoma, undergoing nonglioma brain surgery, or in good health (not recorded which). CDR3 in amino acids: CASSPQRGSNEQFF. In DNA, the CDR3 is TGTGCCAGCTCACCACAGCGGGGAAGCAATGAGCAGTTCTTC. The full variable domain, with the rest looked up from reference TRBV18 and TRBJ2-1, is NAGVMQNPRHLVRRRGQEARLRCSPMKGHSHVYWYRQLPEEGLKFMVYLQKENIIDESGMPKERFSAEFPKEGPSILRIQQVVRGDSAAYFCASSPQRGSNEQFFGPGTRLTVL.